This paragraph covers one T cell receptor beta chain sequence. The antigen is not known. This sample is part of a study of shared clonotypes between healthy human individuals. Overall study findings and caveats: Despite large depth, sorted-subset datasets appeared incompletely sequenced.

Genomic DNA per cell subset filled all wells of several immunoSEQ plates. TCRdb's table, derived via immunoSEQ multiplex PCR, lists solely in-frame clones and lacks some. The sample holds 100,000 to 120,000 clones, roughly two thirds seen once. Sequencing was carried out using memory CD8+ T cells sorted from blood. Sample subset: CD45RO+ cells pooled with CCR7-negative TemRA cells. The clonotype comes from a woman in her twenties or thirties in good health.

Here the CDR3 DNA reads TGTGCCAGTAGTACGACTAGTATCAATGAGCAGTTCTTC. It yields the protein CASSTTSINEQFF. The chain couples TRBV19 to TRBJ2-1; tentatively, D is TRBD2 (6 bases). This CDR3 has 13 residues. Deletions cut 4 bases from V and 6 bases from J, with 10 bases between. The germline CDR1 and CDR2 sequences are LNHDA and SQIVND (reference sequence).